The 11 T cell receptor beta chains in this list originate from one sample, sequenced in a study of cytomegalovirus exposure and HLA in healthy donors. The PCR had 60 Vbeta and 13 Jbeta primers. Repertoires were generated with immunoSEQ multiplex PCR, while TCRdb's copy carries only in-frame clones and drops some. Among 140,000 to 150,000 clones listed, approximately 84% were seen once. The sample consisted of PBMCs. These receptors came from a woman in her fifties or sixties in good health and CMV-seropositive.

This chain links TRBV6-6 with TRBJ2-7; D unresolved. Per the germline V gene, CDR1 is MNHNY and CDR2 is SVGAGI (reference sequence). CDR3 length: 13 amino acids. Trimming stripped 5 bases from V and 3 bases from J, with 11 bases between. In DNA form, the CDR3 reads TGTGCCAGCAGTAAGTTAAGCATCTACGAGCAGTACTTC. This codes for CASSKLSIYEQYF.

This clone was counted a single time. The gene calls are TRBV7-8 and TRBJ1-5, with a tentative D call TRBD1 (6 bases). V gave up 8 bases and J gave up 3 bases, with 23 bases separating them. The CDR3 has 17 residues. Germline V CDR1 and CDR2: SGHVS, FQNEAQ. The CDR3 DNA is TGTGCCAGCCAGGTAACAGGGAAGGGTCGGAACAATCAGCCCCAGCATTTT. The encoded protein is CASQVTGKGRNNQPQHF.

Written as DNA, the CDR3 is TGTGCCAGCAGCTCCGAAGTCATTCAGGGTAACACTGAAGCTTTCTTT. It is translated as CASSSEVIQGNTEAFF. The genes are TRBV7-9 and TRBJ1-1; the D gene is possibly TRBD1 (5 bases). Trimming took off 4 bases at V and 2 bases at J, with 17 bases between the two ends. CDR1 and CDR2 (germline): SEHNR, FQNEAQ (reference sequence). The CDR3 consists of 16 residues.

The rearrangement joins TRBV21-1 to TRBJ2-5; the table's D call TRBD1 went unverified against the DNA. TRBV21-1 is classified as a pseudogene. This CDR3 is 15 amino acids long. The CDR3 here is CATASNTGGVETQYF. CDR3 DNA sequence: TGTGCCACCGCCTCGAATACAGGGGGCGTAGAGACCCAGTACTTC.

This clone showed up just a few times. The V and J genes are TRBV2 and TRBJ1-1; the match to TRBD1 covers 8 bases. Germline V gene lookup returns CDR1 SNHLY and CDR2 FYNNEI. The CDR3 sequence is 13 residues long. V was pared by 6 bases and J by 3 bases, with 3 bases of the junction left unmatched. CDR3 in amino acids: CASRTQGDTEAFF. The CDR3 DNA follows: TGTGCCAGCAGGACACAGGGGGACACTGAAGCTTTCTTT. The entire variable domain, with the rest obtained from reference TRBV2 and TRBJ1-1, is as follows: EPEVTQTPSHQVTQMGQEVILRCVPISNHLYFYWYRQILGQKVEFLVSFYNNEISEKSEIFDDQFSVERPDGSNFTLKIRSTKLEDSAMYFCASRTQGDTEAFFGQGTRLTVV.

The chain links TRBV6-5 to TRBJ1-5, with 8 bases aligning to TRBD1. The V gene end was trimmed by 4 bases and the J gene end by 9 bases; junction bases not matched to a gene: 8. The CDR3 runs to 14 residues. Germline values: CDR1 MNHEY, CDR2 SVGAGI. The CDR3 reads CASSSSGQVSPQHF. The CDR3 region has the DNA TGTGCCAGCAGTTCCTCGGGACAGGTTTCGCCCCAGCATTTT.

This clone has a single count. This chain joins TRBV19 and TRBJ1-5; 7 nucleotides align to TRBD1. J was trimmed by 0 bases and V by 5 bases; bases with no gene match: 4. The CDR3 extends over 15 amino acids. From germline, CDR1 is LNHDA and CDR2 SQIVND (reference sequence). In DNA form, the CDR3 reads TGTGCCAGTAGTCTCGACAGGGATAGCAATCAGCCCCAGCATTTT. The encoded protein is CASSLDRDSNQPQHF. Drawing the rest from reference TRBV19 and TRBJ1-5, the complete variable domain is DGGITQSPKYLFRKEGQNVTLSCEQNLNHDAMYWYRQDPGQGLRLIYYSQIVNDFQKGDIAEGYSVSREKKESFPLTVTSAQKNPTAFYLCASSLDRDSNQPQHFGDGTRLSIL.

The V call is TRBV5-4, the J call TRBJ2-7; 7 nucleotides agree with TRBD2. The CDR3 totals 14 residues. Germline CDR1 and CDR2: SGHNT and YYREEE (reference sequence). The ends lost 2 bases at V and 5 bases at J; junction bases unmatched: 7. The CDR3 is CASSFSGGSHEQYF. CDR3 coding DNA: TGTGCCAGCAGCTTCTCCGGGGGGTCCCACGAGCAGTACTTC. The whole variable domain, remainder taken from reference TRBV5-4 and TRBJ2-7, is ETGVTQSPTHLIKTRGQQVTLRCSSQSGHNTVSWYQQALGQGPQFIFQYYREEENGRGNFPPRFSGLQFPNYSSELNVNALELDDSALYLCASSFSGGSHEQYFGPGTRLTVT.

The rearrangement joins TRBV4-3 to TRBJ2-5, with D possibly TRBD2 on 6 matching bases. The CDR3 has 16 amino acids. With 1 base removed from V and 3 bases from J, the gap between germline ends came to 15 bases. The germline V gene encodes CDR1 LGHNA and CDR2 YSLEER. CDR3 nucleotides: TGCGCCAGCAGCCAAGGACTAGACTGGATAAAAGAGACCCAGTACTTC. Protein sequence: CASSQGLDWIKETQYF.

As DNA, the CDR3 is TGTGCCTGGAGTTTCCCTTGGCAACAGGGCTACTATGGCTACACCTTC. Translation gives CAWSFPWQQGYYGYTF. This rearrangement joins TRBV30 to TRBJ1-2; the D gene is possibly TRBD1 (6 bases). The germline CDR1 and CDR2 sequences are GTSNPN and SVGIG (reference sequence). The V gene lost 2 bases and the J gene lost 3 bases, with 19 bases spanning the gap. This CDR3 has 16 residues.

The J gene is TRBJ1-1, the V gene TRBV5-4; D uncertain. Deletions cut 4 bases from V and 3 bases from J, with 7 bases between. Germline V CDR1 and CDR2: SGHNT, YYREEE (reference sequence). CDR3 size: 12 residues. The CDR3 is CASSLDDTEAFF. The CDR3 DNA is TGTGCCAGCAGCCTAGATGACACTGAAGCTTTCTTT. Based on the CDR3 plus reference TRBV5-4 and TRBJ1-1, the full variable domain is ETGVTQSPTHLIKTRGQQVTLRCSSQSGHNTVSWYQQALGQGPQFIFQYYREEENGRGNFPPRFSGLQFPNYSSELNVNALELDDSALYLCASSLDDTEAFFGQGTRLTVV.